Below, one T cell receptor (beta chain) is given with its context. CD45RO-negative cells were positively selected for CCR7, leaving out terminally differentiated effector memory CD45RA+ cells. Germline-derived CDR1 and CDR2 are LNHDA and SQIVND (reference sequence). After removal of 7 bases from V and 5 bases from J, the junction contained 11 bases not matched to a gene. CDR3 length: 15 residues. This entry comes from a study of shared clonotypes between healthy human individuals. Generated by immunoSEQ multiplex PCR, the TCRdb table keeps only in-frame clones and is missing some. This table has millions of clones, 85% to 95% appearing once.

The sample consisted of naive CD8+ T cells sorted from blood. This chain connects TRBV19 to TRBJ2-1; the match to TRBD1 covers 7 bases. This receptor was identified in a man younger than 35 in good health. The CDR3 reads CASKGLGQIHNEQFF. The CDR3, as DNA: TGTGCCAGTAAGGGGTTGGGACAGATACACAATGAGCAGTTCTTC.